The 4 T cell receptor beta chains given below trace back to one sample, sequenced in a study of early T cells in non-severe SARS-CoV-2 infection (dated by TCRdb to the early 2020s). Libraries came from 5' RACE. This sample was sequenced with a NextSeq 500. The public sequencing data were trimmed at Q25 with fastp and processed into clonotypes with MiXCR by TCRdb, which kept only in-frame beta chains. Rows with one shared CDR3 protein collapse into an entry with the most common genes and DNA. The sample has about 59,000 distinct CDR3 sequences on record, around 14% of them singletons. The ten largest account for about a tenth of the sample. The sample was whole blood, taken at baseline. These receptors were obtained from an adult who was a healthcare worker with PCR-confirmed SARS-CoV-2 infection or an uninfected control (not recorded which).

The chain carries TRBV28 and TRBJ2-4; the match to TRBD1 covers 7 bases. The CDR3 spans 15 residues. After removal of 9 bases from V and 8 bases from J, the junction contained 16 bases not matched to a gene. Germline V CDR1 and CDR2: MDHEN, SYDVKM. The chain's CDR3 is CARSPNRGQGYIQYF. The CDR3 nucleotides read TGTGCCAGAAGCCCTAACAGGGGCCAGGGATACATTCAGTACTTC. The whole variable domain, filled in from reference TRBV28 and TRBJ2-4, reads DVKVTQSSRYLVKRTGEKVFLECVQDMDHENMFWYRQDPGLGLRLIYFSYDVKMKEKGDIPEGYSVSREKKERFSLILESASTNQTSMYLCARSPNRGQGYIQYFGAGTRLSVL.

This clonotype was counted at least ten times. V and J are TRBV18 and TRBJ2-3; 8 bases agree with TRBD1. The ends lost 5 bases at V and 0 bases at J; junction bases unmatched: 4. Germline-derived CDR1 and CDR2 are KGHSH and LQKENI. CDR3 length equals 15 residues. CDR3 sequence: CASSSGQGSTDTQYF. In DNA, the CDR3 is TGTGCCAGCTCATCCGGACAGGGAAGCACAGATACGCAGTATTTT.

This chain links TRBV14 with TRBJ2-5, with 8 bases lining up with TRBD2. The germline gives CDR1 SGHDN, CDR2 FVKESK. CDR3 length: 15 amino acids. Trimming cost V 2 bases and J 1 base; bases outside gene matches: 3. CDR3 amino acids: CASSQPAGGQETQYF. As DNA, the CDR3 is TGTGCCAGCAGCCAACCCGCGGGGGGCCAAGAGACCCAGTACTTC. Looking up the rest from reference TRBV14 and TRBJ2-5 gives the full variable domain: EAGVTQFPSHSVIEKGQTVTLRCDPISGHDNLYWYRRVMGKEIKFLLHFVKESKQDESGMPNNRFLAERTGGTYSTLKVQPAELEDSGVYFCASSQPAGGQETQYFGPGTRLLVL.

The V and J genes are TRBV9 and TRBJ2-3, with unresolved D. This CDR3 is built from 15 residues. CDR1 SGDLS and CDR2 YYNGEE come from the germline V gene. Deletions cut 3 bases from V and 6 bases from J, with 17 bases between. CDR3 sequence (DNA): TGTGCCAGCAGCGAAACCCCGCTTGCGGAGGATACGCAGTATTTT. This sequence encodes CASSETPLAEDTQYF.